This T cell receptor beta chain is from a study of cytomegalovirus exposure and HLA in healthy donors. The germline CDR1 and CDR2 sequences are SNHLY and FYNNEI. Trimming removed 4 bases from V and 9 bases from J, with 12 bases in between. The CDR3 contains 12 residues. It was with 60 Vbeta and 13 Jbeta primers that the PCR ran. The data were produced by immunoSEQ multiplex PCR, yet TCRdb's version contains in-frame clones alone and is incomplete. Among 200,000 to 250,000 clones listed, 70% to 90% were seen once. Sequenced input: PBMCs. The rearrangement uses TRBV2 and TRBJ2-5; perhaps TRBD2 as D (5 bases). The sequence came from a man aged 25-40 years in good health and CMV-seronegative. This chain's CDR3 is CASSGRKEAQYF. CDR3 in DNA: TGTGCCAGCAGTGGCAGGAAGGAGGCCCAGTACTTC.